Below are 14 T cell receptor beta chains sequenced from a single sample in a study of cytomegalovirus exposure and HLA in healthy donors. PCR employed 60 Vbeta and 13 Jbeta primers. Clones were sequenced by immunoSEQ multiplex PCR, and TCRdb holds only the in-frame ones, with some missing. The sample includes about 150,000 clones, approximately 69% of them seen just once. The sequenced sample consisted of PBMCs. The receptors here all came from a young man in good health and CMV-seronegative.

This clone has a handful of counts. This chain connects TRBV5-5 to TRBJ2-7; 11 bases map to TRBD1. V lost 4 bases to trimming and J lost 2 bases; unmatched junction nucleotides: 2. The germline gives CDR1 SGHKS, CDR2 YYEKEE (reference sequence). The CDR3 length is 14 residues. The CDR3 sequence is CASSRTGGAYEQYF. CDR3 in DNA: TGTGCCAGCAGCCGGACAGGGGGCGCCTACGAGCAGTACTTC.

This chain links TRBV29-1 with TRBJ1-2; 7 bases map to TRBD1. The length of the CDR3 is 12 residues. Trimming cost V 5 bases and J 4 bases; bases outside gene matches: 4. Germline lookup yields CDR1 SQVTM and CDR2 ANQGSEA. CDR3 protein: CSVSTGIYGYTF. The DNA for the CDR3 is TGCAGCGTTTCGACAGGGATCTATGGCTACACCTTC.

This sequence joins TRBV7-2 and TRBJ1-1, with D perhaps matching TRBD1 (6 bases). Germline CDR1 and CDR2: SGHTA and FQGNSA. The CDR3 loop spans 12 amino acids. The V and J ends lost 5 bases and 8 bases respectively, with 12 bases between them. The CDR3 here is CASSESTGEAFF. The CDR3 nucleotides are TGTGCCAGCAGCGAATCGACAGGCGAAGCTTTCTTT.

The V and J genes are TRBV18 and TRBJ2-7; D perhaps matches TRBD1 (6 bases). V was clipped by 6 bases and J by 0 bases, with 15 bases between them. Germline CDR1 and CDR2: KGHSH and LQKENI. The CDR3 has 15 amino acids. CDR3 region: CASSLREGVSYEQYF. The CDR3 DNA reads as TGTGCCAGCTCTCTTCGAGAGGGGGTCTCCTACGAGCAGTACTTC.

The V and J genes are TRBV10-3 and TRBJ1-1; 7 bases are shared with TRBD1. Germline V gives CDR1 ENHRY, CDR2 SYGVKD. With V trimmed by 2 bases and J by 1 base, 1 base remained unmatched. The CDR3 sequence is 14 residues long. CDR3 in amino acids: CAISEGTENTEAFF. CDR3 DNA: TGTGCCATCAGTGAGGGGACAGAGAACACTGAAGCTTTCTTT.

The V gene is TRBV5-1, the J gene TRBJ2-7; D is unclear. The ends were cut back, 0 bases at V and 0 bases at J, with 10 bases in the middle. CDR1 is SGHRS and CDR2 is YFSETQ in the germline V gene. This CDR3 has 15 residues. The CDR3 protein is CASSLEVRSSYEQYF. In DNA form, the CDR3 reads TGCGCCAGCAGCTTGGAAGTTAGAAGCTCCTACGAGCAGTACTTC.

In regard to this clone: Because it lacks the conserved phenylalanine or tryptophan at the end, this CDR3 is likely a read error. V is TRBV29-1 and J is TRBJ1-2, with D perhaps matching TRBD1 (6 bases). The germline V gene encodes CDR1 SQVTM and CDR2 ANQGSEA. The CDR3 consists of 11 residues. CDR3 sequence (DNA): TGCGGGCGAACAGGGATCGATGGCTACACCCTC. The encoded protein is CGRTGIDGYTL.

V gene TRBV19 combines with J gene TRBJ1-1, with a weak D call TRBD1 (6 bases). Germline loops: CDR1 LNHDA, CDR2 SQIVND (reference sequence). Trimming shortened V by 5 bases and J by 1 base, and 14 bases separated the two germline ends. The CDR3 totals 15 residues. Here the CDR3 reads CASSWDGTQNTEAFF. CDR3 sequence (DNA): TGTGCCAGTAGTTGGGATGGGACACAGAACACTGAAGCTTTCTTT.

This clone has just one count. The J gene is TRBJ2-1, the V gene TRBV29-1, with 7 bases matching TRBD1. V was clipped by 3 bases and J by 0 bases; unmatched bases: 2. CDR1 and CDR2 from the germline V gene are SQVTM and ANQGSEA. This CDR3 has 14 amino acids. The CDR3 DNA reads as TGCAGCGTTGAGGCAGGGGGCTCCTACAATGAGCAGTTCTTC. As protein: CSVEAGGSYNEQFF.

The genes are TRBV4-1 and TRBJ2-7; 7 bases match TRBD2. The CDR3 has 15 residues. Germline CDR1 is MGHRA and CDR2 is YSYEKL. J gave up 4 bases and V 1 base, and 7 bases lay outside the gene matches. CDR3 loop: CASSQGRGGIYEQYF. The DNA for the CDR3 is TGCGCCAGCAGCCAAGGCCGGGGAGGGATTTACGAGCAGTACTTC.

The chain recombines TRBV7-9 with TRBJ2-4, with 13 bases that match TRBD2. V was pared by 6 bases and J by 3 bases, with 8 bases of the junction left unmatched. CDR3 length equals 17 residues. Germline loops: CDR1 SEHNR, CDR2 FQNEAQ (reference sequence). CDR3 sequence: CASSHTSGGAVKNIQYF. CDR3 coding DNA: TGTGCCAGCAGTCATACTAGCGGGGGGGCAGTCAAAAACATTCAGTACTTC.

The chain combines TRBV5-5 with TRBJ1-1; no definite D call. The CDR3 totals 14 residues. The V gene's germline CDR1 is SGHKS and CDR2 YYEKEE (reference sequence). V lost 7 bases and J lost 1, with 14 bases in between. The CDR3 reads CASSPLASNTEAFF. DNA of the CDR3: TGTGCCAGCTCCCCCTTAGCGTCGAACACTGAAGCTTTCTTT.

This rearrangement joins TRBV7-8 to TRBJ2-5; TRBD2 is a possible D gene (6 bases). The CDR3 consists of 18 residues. The germline V and J ends were trimmed by 1 base and 0 bases, with 18 bases remaining between them. From germline, CDR1 is SGHVS and CDR2 FQNEAQ. In DNA, the CDR3 is TGTGCCAGCAGCTTAGGCCCGGGGGATCTGGGGGACCAAGAGACCCAGTACTTC. Amino acids: CASSLGPGDLGDQETQYF.

This rearrangement joins TRBV27 to TRBJ1-5, with a weak D call TRBD1 (6 bases). The CDR3 extends over 14 amino acids. CDR1 is MNHEY, CDR2 SMNVEV, per germline (reference sequence). V lost 6 bases, J lost 7 bases, and 16 bases lay in between. The CDR3 is CASSTGGAGQPQHF. The CDR3 DNA reads TGTGCCAGCAGCACGGGGGGGGCTGGGCAGCCCCAGCATTTT.